A single sample is the source of the 25 T cell receptor beta chains below, sequenced in a study of regulatory T cells in long-lasting Graves disease. Arm-PCR of CDR3 regions and iRepertoire HTBI primers were used to build TCR beta libraries. TCRdb re-derived calls from the multiplex PCR reads in MiXCR, one entry per CDR3 protein. The sample lists 400,000 to 600,000 distinct CDR3 sequences; 20% to 25% were seen once. As to time point: persistent/refractory GD, antithyroid drugs over 5 years with positive TRAb. PBMC RNA was the source of the TCR library. The sample consisted of peripheral blood mononuclear cells (PBMCs), taken when the disease was refractory, from a patient treated with antithyroid drugs. Receptors were obtained from a female donor with Graves disease.

This clonotype was found a few times. CDR3: CATSRDQGNTDTQYF. The CDR3 bases are TGTGCCACCAGCAGAGATCAAGGGAACACAGATACGCAGTATTTT. The rearrangement links TRBV15 to TRBJ2-3; no reliable D call. The CDR3 is made up of 15 amino acids. The V gene's germline CDR1 is LNHNV and CDR2 YYDKDF (reference sequence). With 0 bases removed from V and 2 bases from J, the gap between germline ends came to 9 bases.

This clonotype was counted many times. This sequence joins TRBV11-2 and TRBJ2-5; D remains unclear. This CDR3 contains 15 residues. V was trimmed by 1 base and J by 4 bases, leaving 13 bases between them. Germline CDR1 reads SGHAT; CDR2 reads FQNNGV. Here the CDR3 DNA reads TGTGCCAGCAGCTTAGTCGCCACCCAAGGAGAGACCCAGTACTTC. It yields the protein CASSLVATQGETQYF.

The CDR3 protein is CASSRAAGGNQPQHF. The CDR3 DNA reads TGTGCCAGCAGCCGCGCGGCGGGAGGCAATCAGCCCCAGCATTTT. The chain has TRBV7-2 and TRBJ1-5; no definite D call. Per germline, CDR1 SGHTA and CDR2 FQGNSA. The CDR3 extends over 15 amino acids. The V end lost 5 bases, the J end lost 2 bases, and 13 bases lay between the germline ends. Full variable domain (remainder filled in from reference TRBV7-2 and TRBJ1-5): GAGVSQSPSNKVTEKGKDVELRCDPISGHTALYWYRQSLGQGLEFLIYFQGNSAPDKSGLPSDRFSAERTGGSVSTLTIQRTQQEDSAVYLCASSRAAGGNQPQHFGDGTRLSIL.

The chain employs TRBV20-1 and TRBJ1-1; TRBD1 is a possible D gene (5 bases). The CDR3 sequence is 14 residues long. From germline, CDR1 is DFQATT and CDR2 SNEGSKA (reference sequence). Between the trimmed V and J ends, which lost 2 bases and 5 bases, there was a span of 15 bases. The CDR3 nucleotides read TGCAGTGCTAGACAGGGAGGGAGTGGGACTGAAGCTTTCTTT. Translated: CSARQGGSGTEAFF.

The table lists this clonotype with many counts. This chain links TRBV6-1 with TRBJ2-5; D gene ambiguous. Germline V CDR1 and CDR2: MNHNS, SASEGT. The CDR3 contains 16 residues. The ends were cut back, 7 bases at V and 0 bases at J, with 18 bases in the middle. The DNA for the CDR3 is TGTGCCAGCACCCAGACGACGGCAGGTTACCAAGAGACCCAGTACTTC. Protein sequence: CASTQTTAGYQETQYF.

This sequence joins TRBV20-1 and TRBJ2-7; 8 bases agree with TRBD2. The CDR3 is made up of 14 amino acids. The V and J ends lost 0 bases and 3 bases, in that order; junction bases with no gene match: 4. The germline V gene has CDR1 DFQATT and CDR2 SNEGSKA (reference sequence). CDR3 DNA sequence: TGCAGTGCTAGAGATCGGGAGGGGGGCTACGAGCAGTACTTC. It specifies CSARDREGGYEQYF.

This clonotype came up many times. Here the CDR3 reads CSAREDGTDYEQYF. CDR3 sequence (DNA): TGCAGTGCTAGGGAGGATGGGACGGACTACGAGCAGTACTTC. The chain uses TRBV20-1 and TRBJ2-7; D tentatively fits TRBD1 or TRBD2 (5 bases each). The CDR3 length is 14 residues. The germline V gene has CDR1 DFQATT and CDR2 SNEGSKA (reference sequence). Trimming removed 3 bases from V and 3 bases from J, with 15 bases in between.

This clonotype was observed many times. The rearrangement links TRBV10-3 to TRBJ2-5; 9 nucleotides line up with TRBD2. V lost 6 bases, J lost 4 bases, and 12 bases stayed unmatched. Germline V gene sequence: CDR1 ENHRY, CDR2 SYGVKD. The CDR3 consists of 16 residues. Here the CDR3 DNA reads TGTGCCATCAGCGAAACCTGGACTAGCGTTTCAGAGACCCAGTACTTC. Translated: CAISETWTSVSETQYF.

With respect to this clonotype: One base away lies a much larger clone, so this may be a sequencing read error. The chain has TRBV7-8 and TRBJ1-1; TRBD1 matches 8 bases. This CDR3 region has 15 residues. The germline gives CDR1 SGHVS, CDR2 FQNEAQ. This CDR3 reads CASSLDRTGNTKAFF. CDR3 in DNA: TGTGCCAGCAGCTTAGATCGGACAGGGAACACTAAAGCTTTCTTT. The full variable domain, completed using reference TRBV7-8 and TRBJ1-1, is GAGVSQSPRYKVAKRGQDVALRCDPISGHVSLFWYQQALGQGPEFLTYFQNEAQLDKSGLPSDRFFAERPEGSVSTLKIQRTQQEDSAVYLCASSLDRTGNTKAFFGQGTRLTVV.

The chain has TRBV19 and TRBJ1-5; the D is unclear. V lost 5 bases, J lost 2 bases, and 16 bases lay in between. The CDR3 covers 16 residues. Germline V lookup: CDR1 LNHDA, CDR2 SQIVND (reference sequence). CDR3 sequence: CASSVGGRPGNQPQHF. CDR3 bases: TGTGCCAGTAGTGTAGGTGGACGGCCCGGCAATCAGCCCCAGCATTTT.

This clonotype was detected only a few times. The chain couples TRBV28 to TRBJ2-5; possible D gene TRBD2, 5 bases. CDR3 length: 15 residues. V was clipped by 3 bases and J by 5 bases, with 16 bases between them. The germline gives CDR1 MDHEN, CDR2 SYDVKM. This CDR3 reads CASSFRLGNRETQYF. CDR3 in DNA: TGTGCCAGCAGTTTTCGTCTCGGGAATCGGGAGACCCAGTACTTC.

This clonotype has at least ten counts. The chain employs TRBV7-9 and TRBJ2-5; 7 bases map to TRBD2. The germline V gene has CDR1 SEHNR and CDR2 FQNEAQ (reference sequence). J gave up 4 bases and V 5 bases, and 7 bases lay outside the gene matches. The CDR3 loop spans 14 amino acids. CDR3 nucleotide sequence: TGTGCCAGCAGCGAGACTACGGGAGGAGAGACCCAGTACTTC. Translation: CASSETTGGETQYF.

J is TRBJ1-1 and V is TRBV3-1; perhaps TRBD1 as D (5 bases). V was trimmed by 3 bases and J by 4 bases, leaving 12 bases between them. The CDR3 spans 14 residues. CDR1 is LGHDT, CDR2 YNNKEL, per germline (reference sequence). This chain's CDR3 is CASSHFRVGTEAFF. In DNA, the CDR3 is TGTGCCAGCAGCCATTTCAGGGTAGGCACTGAAGCTTTCTTT.

The J gene is TRBJ1-4, the V gene TRBV28, with a possible D match to TRBD1 (5 bases). V was shortened by 4 bases and J by 2 bases, with 11 bases between the two germline ends. Germline values: CDR1 MDHEN, CDR2 SYDVKM. The CDR3 spans 15 residues. CDR3 residues: CASSSSTATNEKLFF. The CDR3 coding sequence is TGTGCCAGCAGTTCCTCGACAGCTACTAATGAAAAACTGTTTTTT.

The genes are TRBV29-1 and TRBJ2-7; 7 bases line up with TRBD1. This CDR3 region has 13 residues. The germline gives CDR1 SQVTM, CDR2 ANQGSEA. The V gene end was trimmed by 1 base and the J gene end by 4 bases; junction bases not matched to a gene: 4. The DNA of the CDR3 is TGCAGCGTTGAAGTTGCACAGGGGTACGAGCAGTACTTC. It is translated as CSVEVAQGYEQYF.

This clonotype was counted only a few times. The CDR3 nucleotides are TGTGCCAGTAGTATTGCCCCAGGGGGCTCTGGAAACACCATATATTTT. Amino acid sequence: CASSIAPGGSGNTIYF. The chain carries TRBV19 and TRBJ1-3; 7 bases agree with TRBD1. V lost 3 bases, J lost 0 bases, and 5 bases stayed unmatched. The CDR3 is 16 residues long. The V gene's germline CDR1 is LNHDA and CDR2 SQIVND (reference sequence).

This clonotype was recorded at least ten times. This chain joins TRBV7-8 and TRBJ1-5, with a weak D call TRBD1 (6 bases). Germline V gives CDR1 SGHVS, CDR2 FQNEAQ. V shed 5 bases and J shed 3 bases, with 11 bases lying between them. There are 14 residues in the CDR3. CDR3 protein: CASSRTAPNQPQHF. DNA for the CDR3: TGTGCCAGCAGCCGGACAGCTCCCAATCAGCCCCAGCATTTT.

Note on this clonotype: One end of the junction fails to match germline, which may point to a read error. The V gene is TRBV11-1, the J gene TRBJ2-1; 8 bases line up with TRBD2. Per the germline V gene, CDR1 is SGHAT and CDR2 is FQDESV (reference sequence). This CDR3 has 16 amino acids. DNA of the CDR3: TGTGCCGGCAGTCGCATAGCGGGGTCTTCCTACAATGAGCAGTTCTTC. Its translation: CAGSRIAGSSYNEQFF.

In its sample, this clonotype was seen many times. The rearrangement joins TRBV6-4 to TRBJ2-7, with 9 positions matching TRBD1. Trimming cost V 8 bases and J 4 bases; bases outside gene matches: 3. CDR1 is MRHNA, CDR2 SNTAGT, per germline. The CDR3 consists of 12 residues. In DNA form, the CDR3 reads TGTGCCAGCGGGGGACAGGGTTACGAGCAGTACTTC. It is translated as CASGGQGYEQYF.

This clonotype was counted many times. The J gene is TRBJ2-7, the V gene TRBV6-1; TRBD2 is a possible D gene (6 bases). V was cut by 11 bases and J by 7 bases, with 15 bases left in between. Looked up from germline, CDR1 is MNHNS and CDR2 is SASEGT. The CDR3 covers 11 residues. The CDR3 loop is CAVRDSSEQYF. The CDR3 region has the DNA TGTGCCGTCCGGGACTCGTCGGAGCAGTACTTC.

Of note for this clonotype: One base away lies a much larger clone, so this may be a sequencing read error. This sequence joins TRBV28 and TRBJ2-7; 8 nucleotides agree with TRBD2. J was trimmed by 2 bases and V by 1 base; bases with no gene match: 1. Germline loops: CDR1 MDHEN, CDR2 SYDVKM. This CDR3 is built from 14 residues. The CDR3 protein is CASSLSGLAYEQYF. The DNA for the CDR3 is TGTGCCAGCAGTTTATCGGGACTAGCCTACGAGCAGTACTTC.

This sequence joins TRBV7-3 and TRBJ1-1; 11 nucleotides align to TRBD1. From germline, CDR1 is SGHTA and CDR2 FQGTGA. The V and J ends lost 2 bases and 10 bases, in that order; junction bases with no gene match: 6. CDR3 length: 14 amino acids. CDR3 residues: CASSLGQGARGAFF. CDR3 nucleotide sequence: TGTGCCAGCAGCTTAGGACAGGGGGCGCGGGGAGCTTTCTTT.

The J gene is TRBJ1-2, the V gene TRBV19; D is unresolved. The CDR3 totals 13 residues. Germline values: CDR1 LNHDA, CDR2 SQIVND (reference sequence). V dropped 9 bases and J dropped 6 bases, with 17 bases sitting between them. The CDR3 DNA sequence: TGTGCCAGCTACCGCACCGTTCAGGATGGCTACACCTTC. It specifies CASYRTVQDGYTF.

This clonotype has at least ten counts. J is TRBJ2-5 and V is TRBV24-1; no clear D. This CDR3 comprises 15 residues. The V gene lost 4 bases and the J gene lost 5 bases, with 16 bases spanning the gap. Germline assignment: CDR1 KGHDR and CDR2 SFDVKD. The CDR3 DNA sequence: TGTGCCACCAGTGACCCGACGGAAGGTGCGGAGACCCAGTACTTC. Translated, it gives CATSDPTEGAETQYF.

This clonotype was counted at least ten times. The chain combines TRBV6-2 or TRBV6-3 with TRBJ1-1; the D gene is possibly TRBD1 (5 bases). Germline V lookup: CDR1 MNHEY, CDR2 SVGEGT. With 0 bases removed from V and 4 bases from J, the gap between germline ends came to 18 bases. This CDR3 is built from 17 residues. The CDR3 DNA sequence: TGTGCCAGCAGTTACTCGGCCAGCCGCCTGGGGGGCACTGAAGCTTTCTTT. This codes for CASSYSASRLGGTEAFF.